These T cell receptor beta chains were read from a single sample in a study of blood T cell repertoires in COVID-19. Sequencing used immunoSEQ multiplex PCR; TCRdb keeps in-frame clones, though not all of them. Among about 240,000 clones listed, more than 85% were seen once. Sequenced: peripheral blood. All receptors derive from a woman in her 70s with active or convalescent COVID-19. Each CDR3 is given with its conserved first and last residue. D genes are given only for firm matches. Expanded clones get a size class; other rows say once, few or many, or leave the size out.

- - TRBJ2-7 TRBV6-6 CASSLQGKEQYF TGTGCCAGCAGTCTACAGGGAAAAGAGCAGTACTTC
few TRBD1 TRBJ1-1 TRBV11-1 CASSLFSGTENTEAFF TGTGCCAGCAGCTTATTTAGTGGGACAGAGAACACTGAAGCTTTCTTT
- TRBD1 TRBJ2-5 TRBV19 CASRPDRRYQETQYF TGTGCCAGTCGACCGGACAGGCGATATCAAGAGACCCAGTACTTC
- TRBD1 TRBJ1-2 TRBV2 CASSKRGQGDGYTF TGTGCCAGCAGTAAACGGGGACAGGGAGATGGCTACACCTTC
- TRBD1 TRBJ2-1 TRBV6-2/TRBV6-3 CASSRTGGPSNEQFF TGTGCCAGCAGCCGAACAGGGGGCCCTTCCAATGAGCAGTTCTTC
- TRBD2 TRBJ2-5 TRBV7-2 CASSPPASGALGTQYF TGTGCCAGCAGCCCTCCCGCTAGCGGGGCATTGGGGACCCAGTACTTC
- - TRBJ1-1 TRBV15 CATNADFGEAFF TGTGCCACCAACGCGGACTTTGGTGAAGCTTTCTTT
- - TRBJ1-6 TRBV7-2 CASSLVRGNSPLHF TGTGCCAGCAGCCTAGTGCGGGGGAATTCACCCCTCCACTTT
- TRBD1 TRBJ1-3 TRBV9 CASSAQGAQGNTIYF TGTGCCAGCAGCGCGCAGGGGGCGCAAGGAAACACCATATATTTT
- - TRBJ2-3 TRBV10-1 CASADTGKVSDTQYF TGCGCCAGCGCCGATACAGGGAAGGTGTCAGATACGCAGTATTTT
- - TRBJ1-5 TRBV7-2 CASSRRDNQPQHF TGTGCCAGCAGCCGGAGGGACAATCAGCCCCAGCATTTT
- TRBD1 TRBJ1-6 TRBV19 CASSSTGGWDSPLHF TGTGCCAGTAGTTCCACAGGGGGCTGGGATTCACCCCTCCACTTT
- TRBD1 TRBJ1-6 TRBV3-1/TRBV3-2 CASTQGQGGSPLHF TGTGCCAGCACCCAGGGACAGGGAGGTTCACCCCTCCACTTT
- - TRBJ1-1 TRBV29-1 CSAQGRSGTEAFF TGCAGCGCCCAGGGCCGAAGCGGGACTGAAGCTTTCTTT